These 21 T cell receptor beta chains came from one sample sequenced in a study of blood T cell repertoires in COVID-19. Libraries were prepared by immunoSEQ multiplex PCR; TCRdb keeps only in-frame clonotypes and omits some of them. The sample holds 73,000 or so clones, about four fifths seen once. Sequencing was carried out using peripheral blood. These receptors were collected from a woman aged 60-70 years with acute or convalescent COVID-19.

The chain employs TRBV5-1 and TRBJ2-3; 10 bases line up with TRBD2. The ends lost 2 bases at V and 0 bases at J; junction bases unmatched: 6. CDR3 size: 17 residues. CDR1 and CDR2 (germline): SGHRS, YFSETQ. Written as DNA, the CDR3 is TGCGCCAGCAGCTTAAGCGGGGGGGCTATGAGCACAGATACGCAGTATTTT. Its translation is CASSLSGGAMSTDTQYF.

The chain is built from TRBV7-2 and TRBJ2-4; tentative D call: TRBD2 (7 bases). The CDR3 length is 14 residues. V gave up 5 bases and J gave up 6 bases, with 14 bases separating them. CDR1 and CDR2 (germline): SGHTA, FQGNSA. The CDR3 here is CASSLGGPRNIQYF. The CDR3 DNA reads TGTGCCAGCAGCCTGGGGGGGCCAAGAAACATTCAGTACTTC.

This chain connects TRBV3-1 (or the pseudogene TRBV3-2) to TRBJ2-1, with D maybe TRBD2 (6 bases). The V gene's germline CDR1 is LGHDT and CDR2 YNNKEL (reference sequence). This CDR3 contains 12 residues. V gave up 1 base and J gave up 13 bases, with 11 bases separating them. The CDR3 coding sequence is TGTGCCAGCAGCCAAGTGGGTGCGGGACAGTTCTTC. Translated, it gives CASSQVGAGQFF.

The CDR3 reads CATSDSPSYNEQFF. CDR3 DNA sequence: TGTGCCACCAGTGATTCCCCTTCCTACAATGAGCAGTTCTTC. This chain links TRBV24-1 with TRBJ2-1; D is unclear. Trimming left V 2 bases short and J 1 base short, with 5 bases between. This CDR3 is 14 amino acids long. CDR1 is KGHDR and CDR2 is SFDVKD in the germline V gene.

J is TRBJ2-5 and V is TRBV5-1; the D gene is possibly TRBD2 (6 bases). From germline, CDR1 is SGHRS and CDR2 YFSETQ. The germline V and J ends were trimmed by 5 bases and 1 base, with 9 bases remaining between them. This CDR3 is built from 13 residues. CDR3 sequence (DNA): TGCGCCAGCAGGGTGGGAGGCCAAGAGACCCAGTACTTC. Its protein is CASRVGGQETQYF.

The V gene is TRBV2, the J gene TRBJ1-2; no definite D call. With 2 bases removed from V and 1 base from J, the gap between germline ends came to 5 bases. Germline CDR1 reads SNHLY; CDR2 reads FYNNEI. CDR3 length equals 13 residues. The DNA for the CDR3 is TGTGCCAGCAGTGAATCGGTTAACTATGGCTACACCTTC. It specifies CASSESVNYGYTF.

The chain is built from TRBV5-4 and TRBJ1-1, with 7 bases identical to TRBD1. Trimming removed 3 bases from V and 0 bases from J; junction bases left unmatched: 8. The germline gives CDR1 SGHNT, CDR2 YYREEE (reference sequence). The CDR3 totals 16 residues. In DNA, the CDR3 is TGTGCCAGCAGCTCCCAAAGGGGGCGGATGAACACTGAAGCTTTCTTT. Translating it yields CASSSQRGRMNTEAFF.

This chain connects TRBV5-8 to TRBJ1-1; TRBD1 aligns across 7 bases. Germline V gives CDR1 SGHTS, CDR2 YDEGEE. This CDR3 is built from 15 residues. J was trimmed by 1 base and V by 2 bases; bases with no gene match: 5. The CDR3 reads CASSLYRTGNTEAFF. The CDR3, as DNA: TGTGCCAGCAGCTTATACCGGACAGGGAACACTGAAGCTTTCTTT.

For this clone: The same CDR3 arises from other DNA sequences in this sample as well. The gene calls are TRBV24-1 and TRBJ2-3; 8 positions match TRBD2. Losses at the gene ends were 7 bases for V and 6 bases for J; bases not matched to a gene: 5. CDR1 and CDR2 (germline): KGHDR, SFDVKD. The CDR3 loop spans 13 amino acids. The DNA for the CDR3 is TGTGCCACCAGCGGGGGGGCCGTGGATACGCAGTATTTT. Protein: CATSGGAVDTQYF.

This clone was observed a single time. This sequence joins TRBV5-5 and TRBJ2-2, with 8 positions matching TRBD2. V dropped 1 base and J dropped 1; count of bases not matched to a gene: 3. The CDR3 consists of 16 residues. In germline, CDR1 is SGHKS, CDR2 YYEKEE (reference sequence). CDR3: CASSLRLAGNTGELFF. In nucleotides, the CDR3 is TGTGCCAGCAGCTTGAGGCTAGCGGGGAACACCGGGGAGCTGTTTTTT.

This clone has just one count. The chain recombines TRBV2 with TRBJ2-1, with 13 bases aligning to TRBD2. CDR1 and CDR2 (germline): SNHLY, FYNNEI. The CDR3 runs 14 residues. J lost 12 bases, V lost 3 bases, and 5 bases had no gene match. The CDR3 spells CASSDKLAGGLQFF. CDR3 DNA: TGTGCCAGCAGTGATAAACTAGCGGGGGGGCTGCAGTTCTTC.

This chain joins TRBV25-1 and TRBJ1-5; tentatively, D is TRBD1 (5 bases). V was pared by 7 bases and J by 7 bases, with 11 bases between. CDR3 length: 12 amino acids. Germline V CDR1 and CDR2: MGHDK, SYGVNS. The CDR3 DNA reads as TGTGCCAGCAAGGGGTCCGGCCAGCCCCAGCATTTT. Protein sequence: CASKGSGQPQHF.

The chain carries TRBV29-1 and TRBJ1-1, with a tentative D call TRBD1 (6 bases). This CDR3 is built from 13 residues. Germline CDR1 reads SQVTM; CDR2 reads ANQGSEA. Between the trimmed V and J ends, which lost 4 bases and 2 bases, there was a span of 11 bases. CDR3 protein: CSVVRRGNTEAFF. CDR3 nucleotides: TGCAGCGTTGTCCGCAGGGGAAACACTGAAGCTTTCTTT.

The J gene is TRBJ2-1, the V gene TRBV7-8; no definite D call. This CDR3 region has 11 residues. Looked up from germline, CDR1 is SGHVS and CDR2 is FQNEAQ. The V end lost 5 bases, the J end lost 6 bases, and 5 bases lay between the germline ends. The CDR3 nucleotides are TGTGCCAGCAGCCCGGGCAATGAGCAGTTCTTC. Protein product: CASSPGNEQFF.

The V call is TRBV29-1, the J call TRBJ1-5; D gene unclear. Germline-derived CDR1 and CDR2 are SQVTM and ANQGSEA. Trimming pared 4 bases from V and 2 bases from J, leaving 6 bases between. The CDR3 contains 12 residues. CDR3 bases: TGCAGCGTTGTGGAGGGCAATCAGCCCCAGCATTTT. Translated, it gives CSVVEGNQPQHF.

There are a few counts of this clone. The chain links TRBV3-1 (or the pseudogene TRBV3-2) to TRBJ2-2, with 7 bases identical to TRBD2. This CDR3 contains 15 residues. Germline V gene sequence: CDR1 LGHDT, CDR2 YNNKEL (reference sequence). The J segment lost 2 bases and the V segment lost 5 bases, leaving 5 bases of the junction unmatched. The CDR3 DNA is TGTGCCAGCAGCGGGGGACTACCTAACACCGGGGAGCTGTTTTTT. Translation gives CASSGGLPNTGELFF.

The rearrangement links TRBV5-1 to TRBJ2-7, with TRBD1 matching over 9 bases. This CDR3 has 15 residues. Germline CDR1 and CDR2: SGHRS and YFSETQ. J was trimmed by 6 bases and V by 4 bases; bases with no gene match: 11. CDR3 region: CASSRGGQGQGEQYF. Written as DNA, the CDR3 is TGCGCCAGCAGCCGCGGGGGACAGGGACAGGGCGAGCAGTACTTC.

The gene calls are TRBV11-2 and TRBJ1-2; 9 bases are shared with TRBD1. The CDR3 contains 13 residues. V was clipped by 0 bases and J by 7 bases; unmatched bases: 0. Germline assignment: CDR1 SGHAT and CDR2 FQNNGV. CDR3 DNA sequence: TGTGCCAGCAGCTTAGAACAGGGGGCTGGCTACACCTTC. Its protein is CASSLEQGAGYTF.

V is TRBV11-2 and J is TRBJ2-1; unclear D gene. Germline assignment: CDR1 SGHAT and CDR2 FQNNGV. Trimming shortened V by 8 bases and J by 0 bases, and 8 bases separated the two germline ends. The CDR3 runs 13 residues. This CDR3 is CASDSGSYNEQFF. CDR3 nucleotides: TGTGCCAGCGATTCCGGCTCCTACAATGAGCAGTTCTTC.

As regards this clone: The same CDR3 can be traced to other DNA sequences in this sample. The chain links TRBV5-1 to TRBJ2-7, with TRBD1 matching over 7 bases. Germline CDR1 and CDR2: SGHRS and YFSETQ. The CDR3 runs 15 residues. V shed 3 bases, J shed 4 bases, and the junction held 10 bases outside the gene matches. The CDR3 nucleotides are TGCGCCAGCAGCTCCAAGACAGGGCAGGGGTACGAGCAGTACTTC. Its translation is CASSSKTGQGYEQYF.

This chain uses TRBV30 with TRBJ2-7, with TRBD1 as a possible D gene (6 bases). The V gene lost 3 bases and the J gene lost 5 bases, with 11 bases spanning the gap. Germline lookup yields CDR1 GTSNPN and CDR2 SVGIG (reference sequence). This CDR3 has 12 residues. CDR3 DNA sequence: TGTGCCTGGAGCCGCTGGGACAACGAGCAGTACTTC. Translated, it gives CAWSRWDNEQYF.